This entry concerns a single TCR beta chain. These data belong to a study of shared clonotypes between healthy human individuals. Unmatched junction bases numbered 5, after V lost 2 bases and J lost 0 bases. Germline V gives CDR1 SGHRS, CDR2 YFSETQ. The CDR3 extends over 15 amino acids. In the source study's methods: Junction-only immunoSEQ data arrived without quality scores, meaning filtering differed. This table comes from immunoSEQ multiplex PCR, and its TCRdb copy is limited to in-frame clones, with some not included. V and J calls and clone size are copied from that table; D and trimming were computed from the DNA. The data contain about half a million clones, 79% of them seen just once; the ten biggest clones take up less than 15%.

Sequenced sample: PBMCs. The receptor was isolated from a woman aged 35 to 49 in good health. Some clones in this sample may be carry-over from other donors' samples. The chain couples TRBV5-1 to TRBJ2-7, with 7 bases identical to TRBD2. In DNA form, the CDR3 reads TGCGCCAGCAGCTTCGGTAGCGGGTCCTCCTACGAGCAGTACTTC. Its translation is CASSFGSGSSYEQYF.